The 31 T cell receptor beta chains listed next were all sequenced from one sample in a study of blood T cell repertoires in COVID-19. Sequencing was performed with immunoSEQ multiplex PCR; in TCRdb, only in-frame clones are kept and a portion is missing. The sample lists 200,000 to 250,000 clones, 70% to 90% occurring once. Sequenced material: peripheral blood. The receptors were gathered from a man in his fifties or sixties who had recovered from COVID-19.

The chain is built from TRBV30 and TRBJ2-1; D might be TRBD2 (5 bases). CDR1 is GTSNPN, CDR2 SVGIG, per germline (reference sequence). V dropped 3 bases and J dropped 0 bases, with 9 bases sitting between them. CDR3 length equals 14 residues. CDR3 coding DNA: TGTGCCTGGAGGGACTGGAGCTCCTACAATGAGCAGTTCTTC. Protein product: CAWRDWSSYNEQFF.

CDR3 residues: CASSRLSGGTEQFF. The CDR3 DNA reads TGTGCCAGCAGCCGCTTATCAGGCGGGACTGAGCAGTTCTTC. The chain joins TRBV3-1 (or the pseudogene TRBV3-2) to TRBJ2-1, with D tentatively TRBD2 (6 bases). V shed 4 bases and J shed 9 bases, with 16 bases lying between them. CDR3 length: 14 residues. Germline V gene lookup returns CDR1 LGHDT and CDR2 YNNKEL (reference sequence).

This clone appeared a few times. CDR3 nucleotide sequence: TGTGCCAGCAGAGGGACTAGCGGGAGCTACGAGCAGTACTTC. Encoded protein: CASRGTSGSYEQYF. The rearrangement links TRBV27 to TRBJ2-7; TRBD2 matches 14 bases. The V gene's germline CDR1 is MNHEY and CDR2 SMNVEV (reference sequence). Trimming at V came to 6 bases and at J to 3 bases, leaving 1 base not matched to a gene. CDR3 size: 14 residues.

The chain couples TRBV3-1 (or the pseudogene TRBV3-2) to TRBJ2-1; 8 bases align to TRBD2. The CDR3 has 20 residues. V dropped 4 bases and J dropped 2; count of bases not matched to a gene: 19. In germline, CDR1 is LGHDT, CDR2 YNNKEL (reference sequence). CDR3 loop: CASSRSQKGLAGNAYNEQFF. The CDR3 DNA reads TGTGCCAGCAGCCGCTCACAAAAAGGGCTAGCGGGCAACGCCTACAATGAGCAGTTCTTC.

The J gene is TRBJ2-3, the V gene TRBV11-2, with 11 bases lining up with TRBD2. CDR1 is SGHAT, CDR2 FQNNGV, per germline. V was clipped by 5 bases and J by 1 base; unmatched bases: 11. The CDR3 is 18 amino acids. The CDR3 here is CASSPTPGLAVGTDTQYF. In DNA form, the CDR3 reads TGTGCCAGCAGCCCAACACCGGGACTAGCGGTAGGCACAGATACGCAGTATTTT.

DNA of the CDR3: TGCGCCAGCAGCTTGTTTCCCGGACAGGGGGGCTACACTGAAGCTTTCTTT. Translation: CASSLFPGQGGYTEAFF. The V and J genes are TRBV5-1 and TRBJ1-1; the match to TRBD1 covers 10 bases. Germline CDR1 SGHRS, CDR2 YFSETQ. V dropped 1 base and J dropped 3; count of bases not matched to a gene: 9. The CDR3 extends over 17 amino acids. Combining the CDR3 with reference TRBV5-1 and TRBJ1-1 gives the whole variable domain KAGVTQTPRYLIKTRGQQVTLSCSPISGHRSVSWYQQTPGQGLQFLFEYFSETQRNKGNFPGRFSGRQFSNSRSEMNVSTLELGDSALYLCASSLFPGQGGYTEAFFGQGTRLTVV.

The rearrangement joins TRBV19 to TRBJ2-7; weak D call: TRBD1 (5 bases). Germline V CDR1 and CDR2: LNHDA, SQIVND (reference sequence). Trimming pared 3 bases from V and 2 bases from J, leaving 11 bases between. This CDR3 contains 14 residues. The CDR3 nucleotides are TGTGCCAGTAGTATCCATGGACAAACCTACGAGCAGTACTTC. Translating gives CASSIHGQTYEQYF.

The rearrangement links TRBV27 to TRBJ2-3, with 11 bases identical to TRBD2. The CDR3 length is 16 residues. Germline V gene sequence: CDR1 MNHEY, CDR2 SMNVEV (reference sequence). Germline trimming cut 5 bases from V and 3 bases from J; bases unmatched to any gene: 7. The CDR3 region is CASSPGTSGLTDTQYF. CDR3 coding DNA: TGTGCCAGCAGTCCGGGGACTAGCGGTTTGACAGATACGCAGTATTTT.

The chain recombines TRBV19 with TRBJ1-5, with 8 bases identical to TRBD1. The CDR3 is made up of 15 amino acids. V lost 6 bases to trimming and J lost 0 bases; unmatched junction nucleotides: 4. Germline CDR1 LNHDA, CDR2 SQIVND (reference sequence). CDR3 DNA: TGTGCCAGTAGCCGACAGGGGTTTAGCAATCAGCCCCAGCATTTT. Amino acid sequence: CASSRQGFSNQPQHF.

The gene calls are TRBV29-1 and TRBJ1-1; a weak D match, TRBD1 (6 bases). Germline CDR1 SQVTM, CDR2 ANQGSEA. The CDR3 consists of 12 residues. Trimming stripped 5 bases from V and 0 bases from J, with 7 bases between. The CDR3 nucleotides read TGCAGCGTTAGGACAGTGAACACTGAAGCTTTCTTT. It specifies CSVRTVNTEAFF.

The count of this clone is one. This chain connects TRBV24-1 to TRBJ1-2; the match to TRBD1 covers 9 bases. The germline V gene encodes CDR1 KGHDR and CDR2 SFDVKD. Unmatched junction bases numbered 12, after V lost 3 bases and J lost 8 bases. The CDR3 loop spans 16 amino acids. CDR3 nucleotide sequence: TGTGCCACCAGTGATAGCGGGGGACAGGGACGGTACGGCTACACCTTC. Its protein is CATSDSGGQGRYGYTF.

The gene calls are TRBV13 and TRBJ1-2; D is perhaps TRBD1 (5 bases). Germline V CDR1 and CDR2: PRHDT, FYEKMQ (reference sequence). The CDR3 loop spans 14 amino acids. Trimming stripped 2 bases from V and 3 bases from J, with 10 bases between. The CDR3 coding sequence is TGTGCCAGCAGCTTACTGCGGGGGTACTATGGCTACACCTTC. Translating it yields CASSLLRGYYGYTF.

The chain combines TRBV30 with TRBJ1-1; TRBD1 matches at 7 bases. Germline CDR1 and CDR2: GTSNPN and SVGIG (reference sequence). This CDR3 has 12 amino acids. Germline trimming cut 2 bases from V and 9 bases from J; bases unmatched to any gene: 6. This chain's CDR3 is CAWSLQGGQAFF. Here the CDR3 DNA reads TGTGCCTGGAGTCTCCAAGGGGGCCAAGCTTTCTTT. Combining the CDR3 with reference TRBV30 and TRBJ1-1 gives the whole variable domain SQTIHQWPATLVQPVGSPLSLECTVEGTSNPNLYWYRQAAGRGLQLLFYSVGIGQISSEVPQNLSASRPQDRQFILSSKKLLLSDSGFYLCAWSLQGGQAFFGQGTRLTVV.

J is TRBJ2-1 and V is TRBV11-3, with TRBD2 matching 13 bases. V shed 5 bases and J 0 bases; nucleotides not matched to a gene: 4. The CDR3 contains 17 residues. Germline lookup yields CDR1 SGHNT and CDR2 YENEEA. The CDR3 reads CASSPWTSGSSYNEQFF. The CDR3 DNA is TGTGCCAGCAGCCCTTGGACTAGCGGGAGCTCCTACAATGAGCAGTTCTTC.

This clone was picked up a small number of times. This chain connects TRBV7-9 to TRBJ2-7, with 8 bases matching TRBD1. Germline trimming cut 4 bases from V and 3 bases from J; bases unmatched to any gene: 8. Germline values: CDR1 SEHNR, CDR2 FQNEAQ (reference sequence). The CDR3 totals 15 residues. CDR3 coding DNA: TGTGCCAGCAGCTCAACCGGGACAGGTTTCTACGAGCAGTACTTC. Translated, it gives CASSSTGTGFYEQYF.

The chain links TRBV11-2 to TRBJ1-6, with 9 nucleotides matching TRBD1. With V trimmed by 5 bases and J by 7 bases, 6 bases remained unmatched. Germline-derived CDR1 and CDR2 are SGHAT and FQNNGV. The CDR3 has 15 residues. CDR3 protein: CASSRIGQGNSPLHF. In nucleotides, the CDR3 is TGTGCCAGCAGCAGAATAGGACAGGGGAATTCACCCCTCCACTTT. Variable domain in full (rest from reference TRBV11-2 and TRBJ1-6): EAGVAQSPRYKIIEKRQSVAFWCNPISGHATLYWYQQILGQGPKLLIQFQNNGVVDDSQLPKDRFSAERLKGVDSTLKIQPAKLEDSAVYLCASSRIGQGNSPLHFGNGTRLTVT.

This clone has more than one count but fewer than ten. The chain joins TRBV28 to TRBJ1-1, with 8 nucleotides matching TRBD1. The CDR3 spans 14 residues. J lost 0 bases, V lost 8 bases, and 5 bases had no gene match. The germline V gene encodes CDR1 MDHEN and CDR2 SYDVKM. DNA of the CDR3: TGTGCCAGCTTATTCAGGGGGCTGAACACTGAAGCTTTCTTT. Protein sequence: CASLFRGLNTEAFF. Together with reference TRBV28 and TRBJ1-1, the CDR3 gives the full variable domain: DVKVTQSSRYLVKRTGEKVFLECVQDMDHENMFWYRQDPGLGLRLIYFSYDVKMKEKGDIPEGYSVSREKKERFSLILESASTNQTSMYLCASLFRGLNTEAFFGQGTRLTVV.

The chain uses TRBV27 and TRBJ2-2, with 8 bases lining up with TRBD1. With V trimmed by 3 bases and J by 5 bases, 11 bases remained unmatched. The germline V gene encodes CDR1 MNHEY and CDR2 SMNVEV (reference sequence). The CDR3 contains 17 residues. Written as DNA, the CDR3 is TGTGCCAGCAGTTTTGAGACAGGGGTCCCACTGACCGGGGAGCTGTTTTTT. Its translation: CASSFETGVPLTGELFF.

In regard to this clone: A junction end diverges from the germline sequence, so it may reflect a read error. The genes are TRBV6-5 and TRBJ2-5; weak D call: TRBD1 (7 bases). Germline V lookup: CDR1 MNHEY, CDR2 SVGAGI. The length of the CDR3 is 13 residues. The CDR3 region has the DNA TGTGCCTGCAGCCAGGGGGGCCAAGAGACCCAGTACTTC. Encoded protein: CACSQGGQETQYF.

This clone has just one count. The rearrangement joins TRBV7-2 to TRBJ2-2; TRBD2 is a possible D gene (5 bases). Trimming took off 1 base at V and 4 bases at J, with 7 bases between the two ends. Germline CDR1 SGHTA, CDR2 FQGNSA. CDR3 length equals 14 residues. CDR3 region: CASSLGGRTGELFF. CDR3 bases: TGTGCCAGCAGCTTAGGCGGGCGCACCGGGGAGCTGTTTTTT.

The rearrangement uses TRBV4-1 and TRBJ2-7; TRBD2 agrees at 12 bases. The CDR3 runs to 17 residues. The germline V gene has CDR1 MGHRA and CDR2 YSYEKL. J lost 2 bases, V lost 1 base, and 6 bases had no gene match. The CDR3: CASSQGTSGIPPYEQYF. The CDR3 nucleotides are TGCGCCAGCAGCCAAGGGACTAGCGGGATTCCCCCCTACGAGCAGTACTTC.

The chain combines TRBV11-2 with TRBJ2-1; weak D call: TRBD1 (6 bases). Trimming stripped 6 bases from V and 8 bases from J, with 11 bases between. The CDR3 runs 12 residues. Germline V gene sequence: CDR1 SGHAT, CDR2 FQNNGV. The CDR3 region is CASSQQGYEQFF. Here the CDR3 DNA reads TGTGCCAGCAGTCAACAGGGTTATGAGCAGTTCTTC.

The V gene is TRBV7-9, the J gene TRBJ2-2; D is undetermined. Germline lookup yields CDR1 SEHNR and CDR2 FQNEAQ (reference sequence). Trimming took off 4 bases at V and 0 bases at J, with 12 bases between the two ends. This CDR3 spans 16 amino acids. The CDR3 DNA follows: TGTGCCAGCAGCTCCGCGAGGCCGCCGAACACCGGGGAGCTGTTTTTT. Residues: CASSSARPPNTGELFF.

The chain links TRBV9 to TRBJ1-2; 9 bases are a match to TRBD1. The V gene's germline CDR1 is SGDLS and CDR2 YYNGEE. V gave up 1 base and J gave up 4 bases; unmatched junction bases: 5. The CDR3 is 15 residues long. In DNA form, the CDR3 reads TGTGCCAGCAGCGTAAACCGGGACAGGGCCTATGGCTACACCTTC. Its translation: CASSVNRDRAYGYTF.

This chain uses TRBV18 with TRBJ2-3; D is possibly TRBD2 (5 bases). The CDR3 has 17 amino acids. Trimming took off 3 bases at V and 0 bases at J, with 16 bases between the two ends. CDR1 is KGHSH, CDR2 LQKENI, per germline. The CDR3 here is CASSPWGVGPSTDTQYF. The CDR3 coding sequence is TGTGCCAGCTCACCCTGGGGAGTCGGACCTAGCACAGATACGCAGTATTTT.

This chain connects TRBV11-2 to TRBJ1-3, with TRBD1 as a possible D gene (5 bases). CDR3 length equals 17 residues. Germline V lookup: CDR1 SGHAT, CDR2 FQNNGV. Trimming removed 0 bases from V and 1 base from J, with 13 bases in between. The CDR3 DNA is TGTGCCAGCAGCTTAGATATCAGGGTTACTTCTGGAAACACCATATATTTT. Translating it yields CASSLDIRVTSGNTIYF.

As regards this clone: This specimen includes other DNA sequences encoding the same CDR3. The rearrangement joins TRBV29-1 to TRBJ2-7; 9 bases are a match to TRBD1. In germline, CDR1 is SQVTM, CDR2 ANQGSEA. The CDR3 is 12 residues long. Losses at the gene ends were 5 bases for V and 2 bases for J; bases not matched to a gene: 1. CDR3 in amino acids: CSVRQGAYEQYF. The CDR3 DNA follows: TGCAGCGTTAGACAGGGGGCCTACGAGCAGTACTTC.

The chain couples TRBV5-1 to TRBJ2-7, with D uncertain. The ends were cut back, 4 bases at V and 3 bases at J, with 14 bases in the middle. The germline gives CDR1 SGHRS, CDR2 YFSETQ. The CDR3 sequence is 14 residues long. Here the CDR3 DNA reads TGCGCCAGCAGCATGGGTTGGAGCAGCTACGAGCAGTACTTC. Translated, it gives CASSMGWSSYEQYF.

The rearrangement links TRBV28 to TRBJ2-1, with TRBD1 matching over 8 bases. The CDR3 has 13 amino acids. Per germline, CDR1 MDHEN and CDR2 SYDVKM. The J segment lost 7 bases and the V segment lost 8 bases, leaving 7 bases of the junction unmatched. DNA of the CDR3: TGTGCCAGCGGACAGGGAGTAGTGAATGAGCAGTTCTTC. It specifies CASGQGVVNEQFF.

The CDR3 spells CASRVGVDEQYF. CDR3 nucleotide sequence: TGTGCCAGCCGGGTAGGGGTCGACGAGCAGTACTTC. The chain carries TRBV28 and TRBJ2-7; TRBD1 is a possible D gene (5 bases). Looked up from germline, CDR1 is MDHEN and CDR2 is SYDVKM. The CDR3 runs to 12 residues. The germline V and J ends were trimmed by 8 bases and 5 bases, with 13 bases remaining between them.

The CDR3 sequence: CASSPRDRRSGYTF. The CDR3, as DNA: TGTGCCAGCAGCCCTCGGGACAGGAGAAGCGGCTACACCTTC. The chain joins TRBV3-1 (or the pseudogene TRBV3-2) to TRBJ1-2, with TRBD1 matching 8 bases. V lost 4 bases and J lost 8; bases outside the gene matches: 9. The germline gives CDR1 LGHDT, CDR2 YNNKEL (reference sequence). The CDR3 sequence is 14 residues long.